What follows is one T cell receptor (beta chain) and its context. Sequencing of TCR beta was undertaken in CD8+ and CD4+ T cells derived from blood. TEMRA cells were FACS-enriched, unlike CD8+ and CD4+ T cells, which were negatively isolated. This record belongs to a study of CD8 T cells in Susac syndrome. This CDR3 has 17 amino acids. V gave up 0 bases and J gave up 4 bases; unmatched junction bases: 9. Germline-derived CDR1 and CDR2 are GTSNPN and SVGIG (reference sequence). Reverse transcription of roughly 0.45 to 1 ug RNA used random hexamers. TCR beta CDR3 was amplified by immunoSEQ covering 54 Vbeta and 13 Jbeta. Each CDR3 protein is one row after TCRdb ran MiXCR on the immunoSEQ multiplex PCR reads. The data contain about 140,000 distinct CDR3 sequences, 85% to 95% of them singletons.

The chain recombines TRBV30 with TRBJ2-5, with 12 positions matching TRBD2. Input material: CD4+ T cells from PBMCs. This receptor was identified in a human donor with multiple sclerosis. CDR3 loop: CAWSVPSGGASRETQYF. Here the CDR3 DNA reads TGTGCCTGGAGTGTACCTAGCGGGGGGGCCTCACGAGAGACCCAGTACTTC.